Each of the 18 T cell receptor beta chains below was sequenced from the same sample in a study of neurological immune-mediated disorders. TCRdb fed the 5' RACE reads into MiXCR, producing one record per CDR3 protein. The repertoire has fewer than 35,000 distinct CDR3 sequences, roughly a sixth of them found once; the top ten carry about 5%. Stated time point: technical triplicate 3. Source material: CD4+ T cells from blood. These receptor sequences come from a female donor with HTLV-1-associated myelopathy (HAM/TSP).

In its sample, this clonotype is medium-sized. An end of the junction does not agree with germline; a read error may underlie this. The chain is built from TRBV5-1 and TRBJ1-1; D uncertain. CDR3 size: 12 residues. Germline V gene data show CDR1 as SGHRS and CDR2 as YFSETQ. The CDR3 nucleotides read TGCGCCAGCAGCTTGGGGGGTGATGAAACTTTCTTT. It codes for CASSLGGDETFF.

This clonotype was detected ten times or more. This chain uses TRBV27 with TRBJ2-7; D uncertain. The ends were cut back, 6 bases at V and 0 bases at J, with 9 bases in the middle. The CDR3 contains 13 residues. CDR1 and CDR2 (germline): MNHEY, SMNVEV (reference sequence). CDR3 residues: CASRPNLSYEQYF. Here the CDR3 DNA reads TGTGCCAGCAGGCCTAACCTCTCCTACGAGCAGTACTTC.

This clonotype has ten or more counts. This chain connects TRBV7-9 to TRBJ2-1; TRBD2 aligns across 9 bases. Germline CDR1 is SEHNR and CDR2 is FQNEAQ (reference sequence). J lost 5 bases, V lost 3 bases, and 5 bases had no gene match. The CDR3 loop spans 15 amino acids. The CDR3 bases are TGTGCCAGCAGCTTCTATAGCGGGGGACACAATGAGCAGTTCTTC. It specifies CASSFYSGGHNEQFF.

This clonotype was seen at least ten times. The chain recombines TRBV5-1 with TRBJ2-6, with D possibly being TRBD1 or TRBD2 (5 bases each). V lost 4 bases and J lost 2, with 13 bases in between. The length of the CDR3 is 16 residues. Germline V lookup: CDR1 SGHRS, CDR2 YFSETQ. In nucleotides, the CDR3 is TGCGCCAGCAGCCCCGGGGTGGGGGCTGGGGCCAACGTCCTGACTTTC. It encodes CASSPGVGAGANVLTF.

At least ten counts were recorded for this clonotype. The J gene is TRBJ2-5, the V gene TRBV20-1; 12 bases match TRBD2. The CDR3 has 14 amino acids. Germline-derived CDR1 and CDR2 are DFQATT and SNEGSKA (reference sequence). The CDR3 reads CSTPGLAGQETQYF. CDR3 bases: TGCAGCACACCGGGACTAGCGGGCCAAGAGACCCAGTACTTC.

This clonotype was counted ten times or more. The chain employs TRBV20-1 and TRBJ2-5; D possibly corresponds to TRBD2 (5 bases). CDR1 and CDR2 from the germline V gene are DFQATT and SNEGSKA (reference sequence). The ends were cut back, 6 bases at V and 5 bases at J, with 10 bases in the middle. CDR3 length equals 11 residues. The CDR3 sequence: CSARTWETQYF. DNA of the CDR3: TGCAGTGCACGGACTTGGGAGACCCAGTACTTC.

V is TRBV5-1 and J is TRBJ2-3; D could derive from TRBD1 or TRBD2 (5 bases each). The CDR3 is 14 amino acids. CDR1 and CDR2 (germline): SGHRS, YFSETQ. Trimming removed 4 bases from V and 1 base from J, with 10 bases in between. The CDR3 DNA follows: TGCGCCAGCAGCCCTGGGACCCGCACAGATACGCAGTATTTT. Translation gives CASSPGTRTDTQYF.

The table lists this clonotype with many counts. The V and J genes are TRBV10-3 and TRBJ1-1; 8 nucleotides match TRBD1. This CDR3 comprises 13 residues. J gave up 6 bases and V 6 bases, and 6 bases lay outside the gene matches. The germline V gene has CDR1 ENHRY and CDR2 SYGVKD. For the CDR3, the DNA is TGTGCCATCAGCATGGACAGGGAAGCTGAAGCTTTCTTT. It yields the protein CAISMDREAEAFF.

Many counts were recorded for this clonotype. The chain carries TRBV7-8 and TRBJ1-1; no clear D. This CDR3 comprises 14 residues. Deletions cut 0 bases from V and 0 bases from J, with 5 bases between. Germline V gene lookup returns CDR1 SGHVS and CDR2 FQNEAQ. In nucleotides, the CDR3 is TGTGCCAGCAGCTTAGCGGCAGTGAACACTGAAGCTTTCTTT. Protein sequence: CASSLAAVNTEAFF.

This clonotype has a count of ten or more. The CDR3 bases are TGTGCCAGCAGCCCCAACCGGGACAGATCCTACGAGCAGTACTTC. It translates to CASSPNRDRSYEQYF. The V and J genes are TRBV11-2 and TRBJ2-7, with 7 positions matching TRBD1. In germline, CDR1 is SGHAT, CDR2 FQNNGV. This CDR3 spans 15 amino acids. The J segment lost 1 base and the V segment lost 5 bases, leaving 8 bases of the junction unmatched.

This clonotype was recorded many times. The J gene is TRBJ1-1, the V gene TRBV7-9; D perhaps matches TRBD1 (6 bases). V lost 2 bases and J lost 5, with 12 bases in between. The CDR3 consists of 14 residues. CDR1 SEHNR and CDR2 FQNEAQ come from the germline V gene (reference sequence). Here the CDR3 DNA reads TGTGCCAGCAGCTTATCAGGGGTTGGTACTGAAGCTTTCTTT. Protein: CASSLSGVGTEAFF. The entire variable domain, with the rest obtained from reference TRBV7-9 and TRBJ1-1, is as follows: DTGVSQNPRHKITKRGQNVTFRCDPISEHNRLYWYRQTLGQGPEFLTYFQNEAQLEKSRLLSDRFSAERPKGSFSTLEIQRTEQGDSAMYLCASSLSGVGTEAFFGQGTRLTVV.

V and J are TRBV7-3 and TRBJ2-7; TRBD2 matches at 9 bases. CDR1 is SGHTA, CDR2 FQGTGA, per germline. The CDR3 spans 19 residues. Trimming removed 5 bases from V and 0 bases from J; junction bases left unmatched: 17. The CDR3 protein is CASSIGTSSFDVSSYEQYF. CDR3 DNA sequence: TGTGCCAGCAGCATTGGGACTAGCAGCTTCGACGTTAGCTCCTACGAGCAGTACTTC.

This clonotype has at least ten counts. The chain couples TRBV20-1 to TRBJ2-7; tentatively, D is TRBD2 (7 bases). Trimming cost V 6 bases and J 6 bases, with 24 bases left between them. This CDR3 spans 15 amino acids. From germline, CDR1 is DFQATT and CDR2 SNEGSKA (reference sequence). CDR3 amino acids: CSAGRGGGGLAEQYF. The DNA of the CDR3 is TGCAGTGCGGGAAGGGGGGGCGGGGGCTTAGCCGAGCAGTACTTC.

Ten or more counts support this clonotype. The rearrangement links TRBV11-3 to TRBJ2-6, with unresolved D. Germline V gene lookup returns CDR1 SGHNT and CDR2 YENEEA. V lost 5 bases, J lost 4 bases, and 12 bases lay in between. The CDR3 has 15 amino acids. The CDR3: CASSPVLGGANVLTF. The CDR3 region has the DNA TGTGCCAGCAGCCCCGTTTTGGGAGGGGCCAACGTCCTGACTTTC.

There are many counts of this clonotype. The chain uses TRBV14 and TRBJ2-5; D gene ambiguous. The CDR3 has 12 amino acids. The V end lost 2 bases, the J end lost 4 bases, and 5 bases lay between the germline ends. The germline CDR1 and CDR2 sequences are SGHDN and FVKESK. CDR3 DNA sequence: TGTGCCAGCAGCCAATCGGGAGAGACCCAGTACTTC. Translated: CASSQSGETQYF.

This clonotype was detected only a few times. V gene TRBV5-4 combines with J gene TRBJ2-7, with TRBD2 as a possible D gene (6 bases). Per the germline V gene, CDR1 is SGHNT and CDR2 is YYREEE (reference sequence). The CDR3 consists of 14 residues. Trimming cost V 1 base and J 6 bases, with 14 bases left between them. The CDR3 bases are TGTGCCAGCAGCTTGTCTCAGCCCGGGGGCGAGCAGTACTTC. It yields the protein CASSLSQPGGEQYF. Combining the CDR3 with reference TRBV5-4 and TRBJ2-7 gives the whole variable domain ETGVTQSPTHLIKTRGQQVTLRCSSQSGHNTVSWYQQALGQGPQFIFQYYREEENGRGNFPPRFSGLQFPNYSSELNVNALELDDSALYLCASSLSQPGGEQYFGPGTRLTVT.

This clonotype was recorded many times. The gene calls are TRBV5-1 and TRBJ1-1; weak D call: TRBD1 (5 bases). Germline V lookup: CDR1 SGHRS, CDR2 YFSETQ. CDR3 length equals 16 residues. Trimming pared 2 bases from V and 5 bases from J, leaving 19 bases between. The CDR3 bases are TGCGCCAGCAGCTTTGACCGCCCTCAGGGCTGGACTGAAGCTTTCTTT. Encoded protein: CASSFDRPQGWTEAFF.

This clonotype has ten or more counts. The chain employs TRBV10-3 and TRBJ2-3; 9 bases align to TRBD2. The CDR3 extends over 14 amino acids. Trimming took 11 bases from V and 11 from J; bases not matched to a gene: 17. Germline V CDR1 and CDR2: ENHRY, SYGVKD. CDR3 residues: CASQRAGGLSGQYF. As DNA, the CDR3 is TGTGCCTCCCAACGAGCGGGGGGCCTCTCAGGGCAGTATTTT.